Below, one T cell receptor beta chain is given with its context. The V gene lost 3 bases and the J gene lost 6 bases, with 22 bases spanning the gap. The length of the CDR3 is 17 residues. CDR1 and CDR2 (germline): LGHNA, YNFKEQ. Original processing notes: Amplification of reference gene primers was used by the study to estimate nucleated cell counts. Profiling relied on immunoSEQ multiplex PCR, and the TCRdb table lists in-frame clones only, not all of them. V and J calls and clone size follow that table, whereas D and trimming were derived from the DNA. The sample lists 30,000 to 45,000 clones, 75% to 90% seen once, with approximately 20% in the top ten. The data were taken from a study of blood T cell repertoires in COVID-19. As for the study in general: Nucleic acid was either cDNA or gDNA, and it came from T cells, B-cell-depleted T cells, or PBMCs.

This TCR was sampled from an older man with acute or convalescent COVID-19. Sequencing was carried out using peripheral blood. V usage is TRBV4-2 and J usage is TRBJ2-3; possible D gene TRBD2, 6 bases. The CDR3: CASSQGLRAGNGDTQYF. The DNA of the CDR3 is TGTGCCAGCAGCCAGGGACTCCGTGCCGGAAATGGGGATACGCAGTATTTT.